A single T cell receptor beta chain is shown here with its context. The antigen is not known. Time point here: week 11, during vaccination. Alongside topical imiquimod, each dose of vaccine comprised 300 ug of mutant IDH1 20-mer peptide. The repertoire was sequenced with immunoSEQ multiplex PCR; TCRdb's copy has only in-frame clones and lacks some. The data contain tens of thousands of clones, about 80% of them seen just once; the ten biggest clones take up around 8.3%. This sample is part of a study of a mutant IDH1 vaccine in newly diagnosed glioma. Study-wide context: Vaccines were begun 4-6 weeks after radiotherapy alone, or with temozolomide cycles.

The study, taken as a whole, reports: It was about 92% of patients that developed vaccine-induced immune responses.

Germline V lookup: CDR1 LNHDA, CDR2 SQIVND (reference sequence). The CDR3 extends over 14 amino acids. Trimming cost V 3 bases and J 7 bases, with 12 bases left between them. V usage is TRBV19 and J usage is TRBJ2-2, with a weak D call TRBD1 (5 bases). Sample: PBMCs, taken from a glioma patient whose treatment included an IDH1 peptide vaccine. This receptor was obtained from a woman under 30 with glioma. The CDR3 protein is CASSISGMGGELFF. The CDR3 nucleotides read TGTGCCAGTAGTATCTCAGGGATGGGCGGGGAGCTGTTTTTT. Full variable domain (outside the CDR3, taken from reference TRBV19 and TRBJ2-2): DGGITQSPKYLFRKEGQNVTLSCEQNLNHDAMYWYRQDPGQGLRLIYYSQIVNDFQKGDIAEGYSVSREKKESFPLTVTSAQKNPTAFYLCASSISGMGGELFFGEGSRLTVL.